The sequence of this TCR beta chain was determined in a study of blood T cells in healthy people across ages. Germline assignment: CDR1 MNHNS and CDR2 SASEGT. The V gene end was trimmed by 2 bases and the J gene end by 0 bases; junction bases not matched to a gene: 10. This CDR3 is 19 amino acids long. For the second PCR, which ran for roughly 7 to 11 cycles, a sample-barcoded 5' primer and a J-beta primer mix were used. TCRdb analysed the 5' RACE reads with MiXCR anew, one entry per CDR3 protein. Of about 800,000 distinct CDR3 sequences listed, 25% are singletons. The sample was also linked to a second study, of T cells of mothers and their children. That report adds: The overlap seen between related mothers and children slightly exceeded that of unrelated pairs, though not significantly.

The sequence derives from a boy younger than 18 in good health. This rearrangement joins TRBV6-1 to TRBJ2-6, with 7 bases matching TRBD1. Material: blood. The CDR3 loop reads CASSERAWDSLSGANVLTF. CDR3 sequence (DNA): TGTGCCAGCAGTGAAAGGGCTTGGGACAGCCTCTCTGGGGCCAACGTCCTGACTTTC.